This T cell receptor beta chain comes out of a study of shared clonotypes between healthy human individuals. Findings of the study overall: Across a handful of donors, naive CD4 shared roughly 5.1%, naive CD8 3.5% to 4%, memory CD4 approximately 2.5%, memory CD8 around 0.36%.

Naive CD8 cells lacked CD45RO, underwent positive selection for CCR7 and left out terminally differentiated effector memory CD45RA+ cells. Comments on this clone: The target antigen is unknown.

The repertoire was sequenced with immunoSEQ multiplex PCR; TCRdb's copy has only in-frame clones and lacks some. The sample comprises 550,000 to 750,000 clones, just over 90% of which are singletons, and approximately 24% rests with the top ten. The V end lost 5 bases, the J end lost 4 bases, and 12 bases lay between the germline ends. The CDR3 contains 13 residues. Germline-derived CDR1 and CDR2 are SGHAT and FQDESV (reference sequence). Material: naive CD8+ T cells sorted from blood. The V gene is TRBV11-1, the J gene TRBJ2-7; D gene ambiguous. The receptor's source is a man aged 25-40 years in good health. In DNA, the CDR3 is TGTGCCAGCAGCCTTGAGTACGCGTACGAGCAGTACTTC. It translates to CASSLEYAYEQYF.